This TCR beta chain was captured by sequencing in a study of beta chain features in type 1 diabetes (dated by TCRdb to 2017 to 2018). Looking at the study overall: Mean age, gender distribution, total cell number and subset yield did not differ between patients and healthy donors. Regulatory and stem cell-like memory subsets were obtained from only 8 patients and about eight healthy donors, while naive and central memory subsets were obtained from all 28 donors. A total of just under 110,000,000 sorted cells were examined across all samples, and RNA yield correlated strongly with the number of cells per subset. The study compared the TCRB repertoires of sorted circulating CD4+ T cell subsets in recently diagnosed type 1 diabetes patients with those in matched healthy donors. Points the paper makes about the study in general: HLA sub-analyses involved small numbers of individuals, so any influence of HLA type on TCRB rearrangement remained unresolved. Naive, central memory and regulatory TCRB repertoires appeared more similar among patients than among healthy donors. A moderate but significant shortening of TCRB CDR3 length was observed in type 1 diabetes patients in all four CD4+ subsets. PCR may preferentially amplify shorter templates, but because patient and control samples were amplified and corrected together, any resulting skew would affect both groups equally. At VDJ recombination sites, patients with type 1 diabetes made fewer insertions and deleted more nucleotides, a pattern implying thymic rearrangement abnormalities. Sequencing cDNA rather than genomic DNA could over-represent highly expressing activated cells, although activation and CD3 levels did not differ between groups.

This clone was detected a few times. The target of this receptor is not known. No quality values exist for individual bases; no much larger clone is one base distant. All of the isolated RNA was reverse transcribed with the High Capacity cDNA Reverse Transcription Kit, so expressed TCRB transcripts were sequenced. Naive, central memory and regulatory T cell samples underwent deep immunoSEQ sequencing, averaging roughly 3.3 million total reads per sample. Sorted cells were lysed in RLT buffer and RNA was extracted with DNase-treated RNeasy Micro or Mini kits, depending on cell number. To prevent cross-contamination, each cell subset was processed individually, whereas patient and healthy donor samples were processed jointly. The immunoSEQ multiplex PCR was used to amplify TCRB sequences from cDNA, yielding 87-bp fragments that span the CDR3 region. Amplicons were sequenced on the Illumina HiSeq platform. The published analysis was carried out like this. Synthetic template baselines were used to correct PCR bias computationally, reads within Hamming distance 2 were collapsed together, and singletons that could not be merged were discarded. Reads were aligned against IMGT so that V, D and J genes, CDR3 length and insertions or deletions at six rearrangement sites could be assigned. Within each subset, clonotype counts were normalized to sorted cell number, after which true diversity and Gini coefficients were computed with the tcR R package. The overlap coefficient, calculated on TCRB nucleotide sequences, was used to quantify repertoire sharing. Out-of-frame TCRB sequences from naive cells were analyzed as a proxy for the pre-selection repertoire. Drawn from immuneACCESS, this table holds only the in-frame rearrangements with V and J called that TCRdb kept. Clones are partly lost; checked studies trace under half to an unresolved V gene and leave the rest unexplained. For V, J and clone size, that table is used; D and trimming come from the DNA. The sample records about 930,000 clones, roughly 15% of which are singletons. Around 0.02% of the sample belongs to the ten largest clones.

The V end loses 2 bases and the J end loses 8 bases, and a stretch of 9 bases separates them. There are 12 amino acids in the CDR3, from cysteine to phenylalanine inclusive. Of all the DNA, just the CDR3 is kept, 36 bases in frame from base 1. CDR1 SEHNR and CDR2 FQNEAQ are derived from the germline V gene (reference sequence). A single peripheral blood draw of approximately 110 mL on average was collected from each donor into heparinised tubes. A BD FACSAria II was used to sort naive, central memory, regulatory and stem cell-like memory CD4+ T cells with a panel that included CD45RO, CCR7, CD25, CD127, CD95 and CD27. All sorted populations exceeded 95% purity. Right away, PBMCs were isolated by Lymphoprep density gradient centrifugation and were stained directly, with no culture step. So that batch effects would be minimized, each experiment stained and sorted samples in pairs, pairing one healthy donor with one patient.

The sample taken for sequencing was naive CD4+ T cells from blood. The sample's cell subset or site label, decoded: true naive CD4+ T cells. This TCR came from a woman under 30 in good health. The chain links TRBV7-9 with TRBJ1-2; the D gene cannot be named for sure. At the DNA level, the sequence is TGTGCCAGCAGCTTAAAAGAAGTGGGCTACACCTTC. Translated, this is CASSLKEVGYTF.